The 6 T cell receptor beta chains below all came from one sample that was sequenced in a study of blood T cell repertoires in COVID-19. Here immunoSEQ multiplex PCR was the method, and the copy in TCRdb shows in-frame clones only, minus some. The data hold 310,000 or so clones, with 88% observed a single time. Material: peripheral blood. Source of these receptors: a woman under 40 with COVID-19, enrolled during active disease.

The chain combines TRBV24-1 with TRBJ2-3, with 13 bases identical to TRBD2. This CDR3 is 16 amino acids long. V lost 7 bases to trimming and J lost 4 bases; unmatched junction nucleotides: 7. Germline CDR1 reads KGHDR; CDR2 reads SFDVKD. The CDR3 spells CATRGTSGISSDTQYF. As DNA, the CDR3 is TGTGCCACCAGGGGGACTAGCGGGATTTCCTCAGATACGCAGTATTTT.

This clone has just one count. In DNA, the CDR3 is TGTGCCAGCAGCTTTTTCAAGGGACAGGGGAACACTGAAGCTTTCTTT. Translation: CASSFFKGQGNTEAFF. This chain links TRBV11-3 with TRBJ1-1, with TRBD1 identical over 9 bases. Germline V gives CDR1 SGHNT, CDR2 YENEEA. After removal of 3 bases from V and 1 base from J, the junction contained 6 bases not matched to a gene. CDR3 length equals 16 residues.

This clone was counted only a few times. The CDR3 loop reads CASSFGGRTDTQYF. CDR3 sequence (DNA): TGTGCCAGCAGTTTTGGGGGCAGGACAGATACGCAGTATTTT. The chain couples TRBV28 to TRBJ2-3; weak D call: TRBD1 (6 bases). Trimming stripped 3 bases from V and 3 bases from J, with 10 bases between. The CDR3 covers 14 residues. The germline V gene has CDR1 MDHEN and CDR2 SYDVKM.

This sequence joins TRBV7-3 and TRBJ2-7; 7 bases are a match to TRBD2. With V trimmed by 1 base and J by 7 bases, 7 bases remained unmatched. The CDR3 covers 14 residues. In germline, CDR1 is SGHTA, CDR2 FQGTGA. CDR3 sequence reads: CASSLNAGVEEQYF. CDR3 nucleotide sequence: TGTGCCAGCAGCTTAAATGCGGGGGTGGAGGAGCAGTACTTC.

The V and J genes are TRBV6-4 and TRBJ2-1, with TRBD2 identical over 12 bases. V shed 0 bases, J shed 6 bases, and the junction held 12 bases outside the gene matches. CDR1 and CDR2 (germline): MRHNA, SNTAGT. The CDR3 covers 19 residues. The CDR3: CASSDSKLAGGSVVNEQFF. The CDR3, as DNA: TGTGCCAGCAGTGACTCGAAACTAGCGGGAGGAAGTGTCGTCAATGAGCAGTTCTTC.

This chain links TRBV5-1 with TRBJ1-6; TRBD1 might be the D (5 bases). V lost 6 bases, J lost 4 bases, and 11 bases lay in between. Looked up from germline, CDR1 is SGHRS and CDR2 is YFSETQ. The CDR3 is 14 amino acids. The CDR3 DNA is TGCGCCAGCAAGCAGGAGGGGTATAATTCACCCCTCCACTTT. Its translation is CASKQEGYNSPLHF.